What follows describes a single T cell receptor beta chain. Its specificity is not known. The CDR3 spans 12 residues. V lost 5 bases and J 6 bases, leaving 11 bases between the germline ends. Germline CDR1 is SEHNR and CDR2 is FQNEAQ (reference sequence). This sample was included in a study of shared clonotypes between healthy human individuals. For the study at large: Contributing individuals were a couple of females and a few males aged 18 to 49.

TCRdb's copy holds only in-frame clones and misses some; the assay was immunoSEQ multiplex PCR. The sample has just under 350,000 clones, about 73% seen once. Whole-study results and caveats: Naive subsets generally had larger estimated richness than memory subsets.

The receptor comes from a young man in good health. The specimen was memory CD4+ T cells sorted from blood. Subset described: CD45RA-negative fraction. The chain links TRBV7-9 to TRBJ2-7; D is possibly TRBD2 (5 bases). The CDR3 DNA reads TGTGCCAGCAGCCCTACTAGTACCGAGCAGTACTTC. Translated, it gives CASSPTSTEQYF.